Given below is one TCR beta chain in context. The V and J ends lost 7 bases and 3 bases, in that order; junction bases with no gene match: 8. From germline, CDR1 is SNHLY and CDR2 FYNNEI. This CDR3 region has 15 residues. Repertoires were generated with immunoSEQ multiplex PCR, while TCRdb's copy carries only in-frame clones and drops some. The sample carries roughly 160,000 clones, over 75% recorded once. The entry originates in a study of T cell responses to AZD1222 COVID-19 vaccine. The rearrangement links TRBV2 to TRBJ1-4, with 7 bases lining up with TRBD1. The source is an adult who received the AZD1222 COVID-19 vaccine. The material sequenced was peripheral blood, taken 28 days after the second AZD1222 dose. CDR3: CASNRQGGSNEKLFF. The CDR3 nucleotides are TGTGCCAGCAATAGACAGGGAGGTTCTAATGAAAAACTGTTTTTT.